This T cell receptor beta chain was identified in a study of T cells in Graves' hyperthyroidism and ophthalmopathy. The CDR3 is 18 amino acids. Germline CDR1 is SGHRS and CDR2 is YFSETQ. The TCR beta CDR3 regions underwent amplification using RNA transcripts as the source. HTBI primers drove first-round RT-PCR of the TCR CDR3. MiXCR, applied by TCRdb to the multiplex PCR reads, yields one record per CDR3 protein. The sample has roughly 710,000 distinct CDR3 sequences; 35% are singletons. This clonotype was seen a handful of times. An end of the junction does not agree with germline; a read error may underlie this.

The gene calls are TRBV5-1 and TRBJ1-2; no clear D gene. The clonotype comes from a woman aged 40 to 50 with Graves' hyperthyroidism. Sequencing used blood. CDR3 DNA sequence: TGTGCCAGCAGCTTGTGGACCGTAGTCGTGAAAGCTAACTATGGCTACACCTTC. It encodes CASSLWTVVVKANYGYTF.